The next 14 T cell receptor beta chains were all read from a single sample in a study of blood T cell repertoires in COVID-19. Libraries were prepared by immunoSEQ multiplex PCR; TCRdb keeps only in-frame clonotypes and omits some of them. This table has 200,000 to 250,000 clones, about 80% appearing once. Specimen: PBMCs or T cells enriched from blood (not recorded which). These receptors originate from a woman aged 40 to 50 with acute COVID-19.

The rearrangement uses TRBV27 and TRBJ2-2; 7 nucleotides match TRBD1. Germline lookup yields CDR1 MNHEY and CDR2 SMNVEV (reference sequence). V trimming: 6 bases; J trimming: 4 bases; junction bases outside the gene matches: 14. The CDR3 extends over 17 amino acids. The CDR3 here is CASRTGDPGTATGELFF. The CDR3 DNA is TGTGCCAGCAGAACTGGAGACCCCGGGACAGCCACCGGGGAGCTGTTTTTT.

V is TRBV5-6 and J is TRBJ2-7; 9 bases are shared with TRBD2. This CDR3 is 15 amino acids long. CDR1 SGHDT and CDR2 YYEEEE come from the germline V gene. V lost 4 bases, J lost 4 bases, and 9 bases stayed unmatched. The CDR3, as DNA: TGTGCCAGCAGCCCTGGGGGTAGCGGGGGATACGAGCAGTACTTC. It translates to CASSPGGSGGYEQYF. The variable domain in full, completed from reference TRBV5-6 and TRBJ2-7, reads DAGVTQSPTHLIKTRGQQVTLRCSPKSGHDTVSWYQQALGQGPQFIFQYYEEEERQRGNFPDRFSGHQFPNYSSELNVNALLLGDSALYLCASSPGGSGGYEQYFGPGTRLTVT.

The gene calls are TRBV20-1 and TRBJ2-2, with no clear D. The CDR3 consists of 11 residues. Trimming pared 7 bases from V and 5 bases from J, leaving 8 bases between. Germline V gene data show CDR1 as DFQATT and CDR2 as SNEGSKA (reference sequence). The CDR3 sequence: CSGLETGELFF. In nucleotides, the CDR3 is TGCAGTGGCCTTGAGACCGGGGAGCTGTTTTTT.

Written as DNA, the CDR3 is TGTGCCAGTGGACACAGGGATTACACCGGGGAGCTGTTTTTT. Translating it yields CASGHRDYTGELFF. The genes are TRBV19 and TRBJ2-2; maybe TRBD1 (6 bases). CDR1 and CDR2 from the germline V gene are LNHDA and SQIVND (reference sequence). The CDR3 consists of 14 residues. The V and J ends lost 8 bases and 3 bases respectively, with 13 bases between them.

The chain recombines TRBV6-1 with TRBJ2-1, with a possible D match to TRBD1 (7 bases). This CDR3 has 17 residues. Germline-derived CDR1 and CDR2 are MNHNS and SASEGT. Trimming left V 2 bases short and J 7 bases short, with 21 bases between. The CDR3 reads CASSEPGEGAVGNEQFF. The CDR3 nucleotides are TGTGCCAGCAGTGAACCGGGAGAGGGGGCGGTTGGTAATGAGCAGTTCTTC.

The CDR3 sequence: CASRGQGNQPQHF. DNA for the CDR3: TGTGCCAGCAGAGGACAGGGGAATCAGCCCCAGCATTTT. J is TRBJ1-5 and V is TRBV2; 9 nucleotides line up with TRBD1. The CDR3 spans 13 residues. CDR1 SNHLY and CDR2 FYNNEI come from the germline V gene. V was pared by 6 bases and J by 4 bases, with 1 base of the junction left unmatched.

J is TRBJ1-5 and V is TRBV6-5; D unclear. Per germline, CDR1 MNHEY and CDR2 SVGAGI. CDR3 length: 13 amino acids. Trimming pared 6 bases from V and 7 bases from J, leaving 13 bases between. CDR3 residues: CASSPSGRQPQHF. CDR3 coding DNA: TGTGCCAGCAGCCCCAGTGGGAGGCAGCCCCAGCATTTT.

This chain connects TRBV18 to TRBJ1-1, with D unresolved. The length of the CDR3 is 13 residues. The V and J ends lost 5 bases and 0 bases respectively, with 7 bases between them. Looked up from germline, CDR1 is KGHSH and CDR2 is LQKENI. CDR3 DNA: TGTGCCAGCTCAACAGACATGAACACTGAAGCTTTCTTT. The encoded protein is CASSTDMNTEAFF.

This chain connects TRBV14 to TRBJ1-3; D might be TRBD1 (6 bases). Per germline, CDR1 SGHDN and CDR2 FVKESK. Trimming stripped 4 bases from V and 4 bases from J, with 14 bases between. This CDR3 region has 15 residues. The CDR3 region has the DNA TGTGCCAGCAGCCTATACGGACAGAGCGGAAACACCATATATTTT. Protein product: CASSLYGQSGNTIYF.

The genes are TRBV3-1 (or the pseudogene TRBV3-2) and TRBJ1-5, with D tentatively TRBD1 (6 bases). Germline CDR1 and CDR2: LGHDT and YNNKEL (reference sequence). Trimming took 0 bases from V and 6 from J, leaving 21 bases between them. This CDR3 has 18 residues. CDR3 residues: CASSQDSGGLRFSQPQHF. The CDR3 DNA reads as TGTGCCAGCAGCCAAGATAGCGGGGGGCTCCGATTTAGTCAGCCCCAGCATTTT.

This chain links TRBV6-6 with TRBJ2-4, with D perhaps TRBD1 (5 bases). CDR3 size: 15 residues. CDR1 is MNHNY and CDR2 is SVGAGI in the germline V gene (reference sequence). Deletions cut 8 bases from V and 5 bases from J, with 19 bases between. CDR3 bases: TGTGCCAGCGAAGGTGGCAGGGCTGTGGAAAACATTCAGTACTTC. Protein: CASEGGRAVENIQYF.

V is TRBV3-1 (or the pseudogene TRBV3-2) and J is TRBJ2-2, with D possibly being TRBD1 (5 bases). Germline CDR1 LGHDT, CDR2 YNNKEL (reference sequence). The CDR3 length is 14 residues. V shed 4 bases and J shed 5 bases, with 11 bases lying between them. The CDR3 nucleotides are TGTGCCAGCAGCCTACTCTCAGGGACCGGGGAGCTGTTTTTT. Its protein is CASSLLSGTGELFF.

This chain links TRBV9 with TRBJ1-6; D gene ambiguous. The length of the CDR3 is 14 residues. V was pared by 0 bases and J by 4 bases, with 5 bases between. Germline V gives CDR1 SGDLS, CDR2 YYNGEE. The CDR3 region is CASSVEHYNSPLHF. The CDR3 DNA follows: TGTGCCAGCAGCGTAGAGCATTATAATTCACCCCTCCACTTT.

This chain uses TRBV7-9 with TRBJ2-7; D call uncertain. V was trimmed by 5 bases and J by 4 bases, leaving 9 bases between them. Germline loops: CDR1 SEHNR, CDR2 FQNEAQ (reference sequence). This CDR3 has 12 amino acids. CDR3 DNA sequence: TGTGCCAGCAGCCGCGGTATTTACGAGCAGTACTTC. This encodes CASSRGIYEQYF.